This T cell receptor (beta chain) was retrieved from a study of CD4 T cells in relation to SARS-CoV-2 and coronaviruses. Repertoires were generated with immunoSEQ multiplex PCR, while TCRdb's copy carries only in-frame clones and drops some. The sample has tens of thousands of clones; under 95% are singletons. CDR1 is LNHNV and CDR2 is YYDKDF in the germline V gene (reference sequence). V shed 1 base and J shed 1 base, with 9 bases lying between them. This CDR3 region has 15 residues. The V call is TRBV15, the J call TRBJ2-3, with a weak D call TRBD2 (6 bases). The receptor was derived from an adult with COVID-19. Specimen: naive CD4+ T cells from PBMCs. Subset reported: naive CD4+ T cells isolated by negative enrichment. CDR3 sequence reads: CATSRGGGGTDTQYF. The CDR3 nucleotides are TGTGCCACCAGCAGAGGTGGCGGGGGCACAGATACGCAGTATTTT.